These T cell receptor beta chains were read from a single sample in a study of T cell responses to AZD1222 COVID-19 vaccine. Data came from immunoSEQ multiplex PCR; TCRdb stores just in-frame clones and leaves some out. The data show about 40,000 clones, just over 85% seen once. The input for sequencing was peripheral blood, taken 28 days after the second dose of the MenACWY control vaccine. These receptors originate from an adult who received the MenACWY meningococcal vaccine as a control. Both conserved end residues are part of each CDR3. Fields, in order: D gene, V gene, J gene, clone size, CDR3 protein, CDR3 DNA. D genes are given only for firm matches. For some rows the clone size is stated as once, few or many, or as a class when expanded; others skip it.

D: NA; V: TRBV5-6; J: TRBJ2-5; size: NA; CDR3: CASSLVGGPISETQYF; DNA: TGTGCCAGCAGCTTGGTTGGAGGACCCATTAGTGAGACCCAGTACTTC
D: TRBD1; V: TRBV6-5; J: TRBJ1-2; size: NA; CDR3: CASSYSGDRVYGYTF; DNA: TGTGCCAGCAGTTACTCGGGGGACAGGGTCTATGGCTACACCTTC
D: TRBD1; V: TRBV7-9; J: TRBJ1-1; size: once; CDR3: CASSLSGGDAFF; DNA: TGTGCCAGCAGCTTATCAGGGGGTGACGCTTTCTTT
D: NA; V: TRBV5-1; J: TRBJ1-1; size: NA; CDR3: CASSLALRGNTEAFF; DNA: TGCGCCAGCAGCTTGGCCCTCAGGGGGAACACTGAAGCTTTCTTT
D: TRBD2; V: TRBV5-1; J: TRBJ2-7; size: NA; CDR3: CASSSGLAGSSYEQYF; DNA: TGCGCCAGCAGCTCGGGACTAGCGGGAAGCTCCTACGAGCAGTACTTC
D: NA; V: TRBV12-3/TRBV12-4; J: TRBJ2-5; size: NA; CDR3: CASSSDSKETQYF; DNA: TGTGCCAGCAGCTCGGACAGTAAAGAGACCCAGTACTTC
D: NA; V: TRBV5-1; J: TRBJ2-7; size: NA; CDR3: CASSLVVSSYEQYF; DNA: TGCGCCAGCAGCTTGGTCGTCAGCTCCTACGAGCAGTACTTC
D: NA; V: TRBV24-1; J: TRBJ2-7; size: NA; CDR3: CATSARQDLSYEQYF; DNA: TGTGCCACCAGTGCCCGACAGGACCTCTCCTACGAGCAGTACTTC
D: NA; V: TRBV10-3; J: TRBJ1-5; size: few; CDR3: CAISVSPTNQPQHF; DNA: TGTGCCATCAGTGTTAGTCCGACCAATCAGCCCCAGCATTTT
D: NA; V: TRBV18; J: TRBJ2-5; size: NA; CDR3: CASSPGLRETQYF; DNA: TGTGCCAGCTCACCAGGTCTTCGCGAGACCCAGTACTTC
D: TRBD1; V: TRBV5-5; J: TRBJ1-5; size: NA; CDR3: CASSRGTGHQPQHF; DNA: TGTGCCAGCAGCCGAGGGACAGGGCATCAGCCCCAGCATTTT
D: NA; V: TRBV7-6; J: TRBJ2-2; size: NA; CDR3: CASSPRGGENGLFF; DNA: TGTGCCAGCAGCCCTCGAGGAGGGGAGAATGGTCTGTTTTTT
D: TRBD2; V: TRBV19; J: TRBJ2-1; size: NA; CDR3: CASSTRLAGYNEQFF; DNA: TGTGCCAGTAGTACAAGACTAGCGGGATACAATGAGCAGTTCTTC
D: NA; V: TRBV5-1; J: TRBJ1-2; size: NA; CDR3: CASSLDRPNYGYTF; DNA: TGCGCCAGCAGCTTGGATCGGCCTAACTATGGCTACACCTTC
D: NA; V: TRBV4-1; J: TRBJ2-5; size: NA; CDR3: CASSQPGAGGALQETQYF; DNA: TGCGCCAGCAGCCAACCCGGGGCAGGGGGGGCCCTGCAAGAGACCCAGTACTTC
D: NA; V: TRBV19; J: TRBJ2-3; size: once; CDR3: CASSIRGRDTDTQYF; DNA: TGTGCCAGTAGTATAAGGGGCAGGGACACAGATACGCAGTATTTT
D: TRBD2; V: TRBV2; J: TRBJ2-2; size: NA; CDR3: CATPRGGSGIPTGELFF; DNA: TGTGCCACCCCCAGAGGAGGGAGCGGGATCCCCACCGGGGAGCTGTTTTTT
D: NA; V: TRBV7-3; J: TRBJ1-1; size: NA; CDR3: CASSHQPGHPMNTEAFF; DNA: TGTGCCAGCAGCCATCAGCCGGGACACCCCATGAACACTGAAGCTTTCTTT
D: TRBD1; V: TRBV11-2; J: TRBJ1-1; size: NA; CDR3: CASSSPKDRVSMNTEAFF; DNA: TGTGCCAGCAGCTCGCCTAAGGACAGGGTATCCATGAACACTGAAGCTTTCTTT
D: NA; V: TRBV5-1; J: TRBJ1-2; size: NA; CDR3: CASSPGDTDGYTF; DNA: TGCGCCAGCAGCCCAGGAGACACGGATGGCTACACCTTC
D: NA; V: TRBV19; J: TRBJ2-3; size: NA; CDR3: CASKGGTGTSSTDTQYF; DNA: TGTGCCAGTAAGGGCGGGACGGGTACCTCTAGCACAGATACGCAGTATTTT
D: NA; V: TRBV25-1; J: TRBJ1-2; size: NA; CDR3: CASSDPGKTNYGYTF; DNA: TGTGCCAGCAGTGACCCCGGGAAAACTAACTATGGCTACACCTTC
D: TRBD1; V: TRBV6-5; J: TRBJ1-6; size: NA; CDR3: CASSYARTGYSPLHF; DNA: TGTGCCAGCAGTTACGCGAGGACAGGGTACTCACCCCTCCACTTT
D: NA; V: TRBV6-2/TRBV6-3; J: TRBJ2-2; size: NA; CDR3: CASSRGAATGELFF; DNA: TGTGCCAGCAGTAGGGGCGCAGCCACCGGGGAGCTGTTTTTT
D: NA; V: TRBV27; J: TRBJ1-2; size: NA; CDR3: CASGNQGGRGYTF; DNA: TGTGCCAGCGGGAATCAAGGGGGTCGTGGCTACACCTTC
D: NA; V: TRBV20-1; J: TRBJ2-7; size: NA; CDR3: CSARALYEQYF; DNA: TGCAGTGCTAGAGCTCTCTACGAGCAGTACTTC
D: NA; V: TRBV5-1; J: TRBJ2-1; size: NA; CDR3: CASTGGATSSYNEQFF; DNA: TGCGCCAGCACAGGCGGGGCGACGAGCTCCTACAATGAGCAGTTCTTC
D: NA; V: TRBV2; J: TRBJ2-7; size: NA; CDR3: CASGTRSSNPGYEQYF; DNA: TGTGCCAGCGGGACCCGATCGTCCAATCCCGGCTACGAGCAGTACTTC
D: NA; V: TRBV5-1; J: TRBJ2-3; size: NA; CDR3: CASRDVSTDTQYF; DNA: TGCGCCAGCAGGGACGTCTCCACAGATACGCAGTATTTT
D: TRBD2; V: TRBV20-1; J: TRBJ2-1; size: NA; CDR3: CSASPREHTYNEQFF; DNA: TGCAGTGCTAGTCCGCGGGAGCACACCTACAATGAGCAGTTCTTC
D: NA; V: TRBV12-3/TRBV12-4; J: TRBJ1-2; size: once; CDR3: CASSTQARYGYTF; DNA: TGTGCCAGCAGTACTCAGGCTCGGTATGGCTACACCTTC
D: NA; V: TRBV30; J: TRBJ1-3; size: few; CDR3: CACSSGNTIYF; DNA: TGTGCCTGCAGTTCAGGAAACACCATATATTTT
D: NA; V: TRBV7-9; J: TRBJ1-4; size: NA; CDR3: CASSLGSRFRGAGEKLFF; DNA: TGTGCCAGCAGCTTAGGTTCCCGTTTTAGGGGGGCAGGTGAAAAACTGTTTTTT
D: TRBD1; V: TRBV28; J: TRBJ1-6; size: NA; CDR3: CASRTRTGSYSPLHF; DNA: TGTGCCAGCAGGACCCGGACAGGGAGTTATTCACCCCTCCACTTT
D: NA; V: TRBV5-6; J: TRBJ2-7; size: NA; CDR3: CASSSLTPKESLGYEQYF; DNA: TGTGCCAGCAGCTCCTTGACACCCAAGGAGAGTTTGGGCTACGAGCAGTACTTC
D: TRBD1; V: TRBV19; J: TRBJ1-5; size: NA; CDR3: CASRSGTGFFDSNQPQHF; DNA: TGTGCCAGTCGATCCGGGACAGGGTTTTTCGATAGCAATCAGCCCCAGCATTTT
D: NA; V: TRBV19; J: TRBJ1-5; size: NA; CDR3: CASSPRGQPQHF; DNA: TGTGCCAGTAGTCCCAGGGGTCAGCCCCAGCATTTT
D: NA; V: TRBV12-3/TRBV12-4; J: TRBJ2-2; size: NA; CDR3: CASSGLNTGELFF; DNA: TGTGCCAGCAGCGGTTTAAACACCGGGGAGCTGTTTTTT
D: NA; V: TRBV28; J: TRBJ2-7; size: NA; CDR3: CASSLVSPYEQYF; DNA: TGTGCCAGCAGTTTAGTTAGTCCCTACGAGCAGTACTTC
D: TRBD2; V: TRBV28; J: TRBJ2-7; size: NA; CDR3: CASSLMWTSGRKDYEQYF; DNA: TGTGCCAGCAGTTTAATGTGGACTAGCGGGAGAAAGGACTACGAGCAGTACTTC
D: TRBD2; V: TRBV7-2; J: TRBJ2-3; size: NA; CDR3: CASSLEGLAGGITDTQYF; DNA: TGTGCCAGCAGCTTAGAGGGACTAGCGGGAGGGATCACAGATACGCAGTATTTT
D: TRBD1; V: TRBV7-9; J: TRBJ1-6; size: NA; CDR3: CASSSVGARQGLNSPLHF; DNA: TGTGCCAGCAGCTCAGTGGGCGCTCGACAGGGATTAAATTCACCCCTCCACTTT
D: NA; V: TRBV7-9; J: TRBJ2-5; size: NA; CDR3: CASSPPGETQYF; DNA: TGTGCCAGCAGCCCCCCAGGGGAGACCCAGTACTTC
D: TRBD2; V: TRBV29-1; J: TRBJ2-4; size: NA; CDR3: CSVEGRGGKNIQYF; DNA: TGCAGCGTTGAGGGTCGCGGGGGCAAAAACATTCAGTACTTC
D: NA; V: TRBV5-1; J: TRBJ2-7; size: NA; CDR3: CASNSIKDSLMSSYEQYF; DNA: TGCGCCAGCAACTCCATTAAAGACAGTCTAATGAGCTCCTACGAGCAGTACTTC
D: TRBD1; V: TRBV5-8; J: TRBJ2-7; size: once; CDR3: CASSLGGQVYEQYF; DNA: TGTGCCAGCAGCTTGGGAGGACAGGTCTACGAGCAGTACTTC
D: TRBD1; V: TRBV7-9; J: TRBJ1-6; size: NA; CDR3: CASSPGTGLISPLHF; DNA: TGTGCCAGCAGCCCCGGGACAGGGTTAATTTCACCCCTCCACTTT
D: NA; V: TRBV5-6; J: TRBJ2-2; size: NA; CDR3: CASSGHWSGANTGELFF; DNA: TGTGCCAGCAGCGGACACTGGTCGGGGGCGAACACCGGGGAGCTGTTTTTT
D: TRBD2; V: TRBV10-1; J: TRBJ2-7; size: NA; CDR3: CASSRGGQAYEQYF; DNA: TGCGCCAGCAGTCGGGGGGGACAAGCCTACGAGCAGTACTTC